The TCR beta chain described here comes from a study of blood T cells in healthy people across ages. Together with a sample-barcoded 5' primer, a J-beta primer mix was included in a second PCR lasting about 7 to 12 cycles. Each CDR3 protein gets one entry after TCRdb re-called the 5' RACE reads with MiXCR. The data show about 650,000 distinct CDR3 sequences, roughly 32% seen once. J gave up 4 bases and V 4 bases, and 9 bases lay outside the gene matches. The germline CDR1 and CDR2 sequences are SGHNT and YYREEE (reference sequence). This CDR3 has 16 residues. The genes are TRBV5-4 and TRBJ2-1, with 9 bases matching TRBD1. Sample: blood. The TCR sequence derives from a woman older than 75 in good health. The CDR3 sequence: CASSRTGTGSYNEQFF. CDR3 sequence (DNA): TGTGCCAGCAGCAGGACCGGGACAGGGTCATACAATGAGCAGTTCTTC.